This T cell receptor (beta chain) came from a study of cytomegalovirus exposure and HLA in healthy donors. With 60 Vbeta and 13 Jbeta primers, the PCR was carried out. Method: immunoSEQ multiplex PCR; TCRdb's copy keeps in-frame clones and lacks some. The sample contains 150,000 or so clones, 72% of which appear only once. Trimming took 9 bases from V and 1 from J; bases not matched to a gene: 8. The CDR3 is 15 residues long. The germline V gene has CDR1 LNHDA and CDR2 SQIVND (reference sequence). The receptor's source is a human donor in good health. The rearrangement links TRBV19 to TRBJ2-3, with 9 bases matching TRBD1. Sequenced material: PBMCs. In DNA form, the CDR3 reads TGTGCCAGCAGAACAGGGGGCACAGGCACAGATACGCAGTATTTT. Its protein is CASRTGGTGTDTQYF.